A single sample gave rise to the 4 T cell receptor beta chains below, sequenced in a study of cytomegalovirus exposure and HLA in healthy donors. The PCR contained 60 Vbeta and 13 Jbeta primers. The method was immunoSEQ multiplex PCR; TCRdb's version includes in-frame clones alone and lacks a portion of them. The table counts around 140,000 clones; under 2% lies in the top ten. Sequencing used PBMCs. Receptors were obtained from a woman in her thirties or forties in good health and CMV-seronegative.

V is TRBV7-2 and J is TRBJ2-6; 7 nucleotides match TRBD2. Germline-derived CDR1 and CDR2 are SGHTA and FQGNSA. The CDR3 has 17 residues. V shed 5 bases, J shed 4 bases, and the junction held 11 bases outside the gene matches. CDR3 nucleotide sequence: TGTGCCAGCAGCCTCATGGGAGCGGGGCTCGGGGCCAACGTCCTGACTTTC. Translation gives CASSLMGAGLGANVLTF.

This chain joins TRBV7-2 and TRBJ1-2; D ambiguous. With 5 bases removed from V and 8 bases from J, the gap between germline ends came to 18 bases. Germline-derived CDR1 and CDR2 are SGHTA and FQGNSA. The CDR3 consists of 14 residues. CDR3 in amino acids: CASSPRTGDRGYTF. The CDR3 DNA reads TGTGCCAGCAGCCCACGAACGGGAGATCGGGGCTACACCTTC.

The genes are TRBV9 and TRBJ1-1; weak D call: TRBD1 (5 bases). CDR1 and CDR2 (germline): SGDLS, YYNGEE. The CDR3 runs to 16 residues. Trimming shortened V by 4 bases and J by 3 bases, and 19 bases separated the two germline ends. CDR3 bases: TGTGCCAGCAGCTTATCTGGACAAAGTGTCGACACTGAAGCTTTCTTT. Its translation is CASSLSGQSVDTEAFF.

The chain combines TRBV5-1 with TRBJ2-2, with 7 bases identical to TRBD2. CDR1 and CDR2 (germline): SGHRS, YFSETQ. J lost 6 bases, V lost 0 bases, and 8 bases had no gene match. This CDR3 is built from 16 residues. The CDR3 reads CASSLARSGASGELFF. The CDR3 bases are TGCGCCAGCAGCTTGGCCAGAAGCGGGGCGTCCGGGGAGCTGTTTTTT.